These 14 T cell receptor beta chains were sequenced from one sample in a study of cytomegalovirus exposure and HLA in healthy donors. Amplification used 60 Vbeta primers and 13 Jbeta primers. The data were produced by immunoSEQ multiplex PCR, yet TCRdb's version contains in-frame clones alone and is incomplete. The sample yields fewer than 150,000 clones, 80% seen once. The sequencing sample was made of PBMCs. The receptors were gathered from a man aged 40-49 years in good health and CMV-seronegative.

V usage is TRBV7-2 and J usage is TRBJ2-5, with TRBD2 as a possible D gene (6 bases). The J call may be mistaken, given a closer DNA end match to TRBJ2-7. There are 14 residues in the CDR3. CDR1 and CDR2 (germline): SGHTA, FQGNSA. CDR3 amino acids: CASSPRTTTYEQYF. The CDR3 DNA reads TGTGCCAGCAGCCCGAGGACTACGACCTACGAGCAGTACTTC.

V and J are TRBV7-8 and TRBJ1-1; D is unresolved. The CDR3 contains 12 residues. Germline V gene sequence: CDR1 SGHVS, CDR2 FQNEAQ. Deletions cut 1 base from V and 7 bases from J, with 7 bases between. CDR3 sequence reads: CASSLGAGEAFF. The CDR3 region has the DNA TGTGCCAGCAGCTTAGGAGCCGGTGAAGCTTTCTTT.

This chain uses TRBV27 with TRBJ1-6; no reliable D call. CDR1 is MNHEY and CDR2 is SMNVEV in the germline V gene (reference sequence). V lost 3 bases and J lost 10, with 13 bases in between. This CDR3 comprises 14 residues. This CDR3 reads CASSFFRAKSPLHF. The CDR3 DNA reads TGTGCCAGCAGTTTTTTTCGTGCGAAATCACCCCTCCACTTT.

This rearrangement joins TRBV6-6 to TRBJ1-2, with D possibly TRBD1 on 5 matching bases. With 2 bases removed from V and 4 bases from J, the gap between germline ends came to 14 bases. This CDR3 has 15 amino acids. Per the germline V gene, CDR1 is MNHNY and CDR2 is SVGAGI (reference sequence). The CDR3 loop reads CASSYPRQGIYGYTF. The CDR3 coding sequence is TGTGCCAGCAGTTACCCGCGGCAGGGAATCTATGGCTACACCTTC.

The gene calls are TRBV5-1 and TRBJ2-3; TRBD2 matches 8 bases. Germline CDR1 reads SGHRS; CDR2 reads YFSETQ. V shed 2 bases and J 2 bases; nucleotides not matched to a gene: 4. The CDR3 extends over 15 amino acids. The CDR3 loop reads CASSFGGGITDTQYF. As DNA, the CDR3 is TGCGCCAGCAGCTTTGGCGGGGGGATCACAGATACGCAGTATTTT.

This chain links TRBV2 with TRBJ2-1; D unclear. This CDR3 is built from 13 residues. V shed 2 bases and J shed 9 bases, with 11 bases lying between them. Looked up from germline, CDR1 is SNHLY and CDR2 is FYNNEI. CDR3 DNA: TGTGCCAGCAGTGAATGGTGGCAACCTGAGCAGTTCTTC. It specifies CASSEWWQPEQFF.

The gene calls are TRBV7-6 and TRBJ2-2; D might be TRBD1 (5 bases). The germline gives CDR1 SGHVS, CDR2 FNYEAQ. This CDR3 comprises 14 residues. The ends were cut back, 1 base at V and 3 bases at J, with 6 bases in the middle. CDR3: CASSLGQYTGELFF. The CDR3 DNA reads TGTGCCAGCAGCTTAGGACAGTACACCGGGGAGCTGTTTTTT.

The rearrangement links TRBV30 to TRBJ2-7, with TRBD1 matching 9 bases. V dropped 0 bases and J dropped 0; count of bases not matched to a gene: 12. Germline-derived CDR1 and CDR2 are GTSNPN and SVGIG (reference sequence). The CDR3 is 18 residues long. This chain's CDR3 is CAWSVPSRTGVSSYEQYF. In DNA form, the CDR3 reads TGTGCCTGGAGTGTACCGTCCAGGACAGGGGTATCCTCCTACGAGCAGTACTTC.

The V call is TRBV18, the J call TRBJ1-6, with 9 bases lining up with TRBD1. J was trimmed by 7 bases and V by 3 bases; bases with no gene match: 4. This CDR3 contains 15 residues. From germline, CDR1 is KGHSH and CDR2 LQKENI. The CDR3 is CASSPQGQGNSPLHF. The CDR3 DNA sequence: TGTGCCAGCTCACCTCAGGGACAGGGAAATTCACCCCTCCACTTT.

DNA for the CDR3: TGTGCCACCAGCAGAGAGACAGTCGTGAAGCAGTACTTC. Protein product: CATSRETVVKQYF. V and J are TRBV15 and TRBJ2-7, with a tentative D call TRBD1 (5 bases). This CDR3 region has 13 residues. Germline V CDR1 and CDR2: LNHNV, YYDKDF (reference sequence). Trimming cost V 0 bases and J 8 bases, with 11 bases left between them.

DNA of the CDR3: TGCGCCAGCAGCCAAGATATCGGACAGGGTTGGTCTACGCAGTATTTT. Amino acid sequence: CASSQDIGQGWSTQYF. This chain links TRBV4-1 with TRBJ2-3; 8 nucleotides align to TRBD1. The V segment lost 0 bases and the J segment 8 bases; nucleotides outside the gene matches: 10. Germline loops: CDR1 MGHRA, CDR2 YSYEKL. The CDR3 extends over 16 amino acids.

The chain uses TRBV6-1 and TRBJ1-2, with unresolved D. From germline, CDR1 is MNHNS and CDR2 SASEGT. The V gene lost 3 bases and the J gene lost 6 bases, with 11 bases spanning the gap. This CDR3 has 13 residues. Written as DNA, the CDR3 is TGTGCCAGCAGTGACAGTACCGGGGATGGCTACACCTTC. Its protein product is CASSDSTGDGYTF.

J is TRBJ2-3 and V is TRBV7-2; unclear D gene. Per germline, CDR1 SGHTA and CDR2 FQGNSA. The V end was cut by 4 bases, the J end by 4 bases, with 12 bases between. The CDR3 consists of 14 residues. The CDR3 region is CASSSGRVPDTQYF. The DNA of the CDR3 is TGTGCCAGCAGCTCCGGCCGGGTCCCAGATACGCAGTATTTT.

The J gene is TRBJ2-2, the V gene TRBV7-6; TRBD2 agrees at 12 bases. Germline values: CDR1 SGHVS, CDR2 FNYEAQ. This CDR3 is built from 16 residues. V was pared by 4 bases and J by 6 bases, with 6 bases of the junction left unmatched. The CDR3 loop is CASSSSGGDLAGELFF. CDR3 sequence (DNA): TGTGCCAGCAGCTCTAGCGGGGGGGATCTCGCCGGGGAGCTGTTTTTT.